This T cell receptor beta chain was observed in a study of blood T cell repertoires in COVID-19. Overall study context: The United States, Italy and Spain provided the acute and convalescent COVID-19 samples. Sources were T cells, B-cell-depleted T cells, or PBMCs; the material itself was cDNA or gDNA.

This clone was detected once. In the authors' workflow: Nucleated cell counts were estimated from reference gene primer amplification. TCRdb keeps only in-frame clones here, not all; method: immunoSEQ multiplex PCR. That table is the source of V, J and clone size, and D and trimming were worked out from the DNA. The sample carries 250,000 to 300,000 clones, around 89% recorded once. V shed 2 bases and J 2 bases; nucleotides not matched to a gene: 3. Germline loops: CDR1 MNHNY, CDR2 SVGAGI (reference sequence). The CDR3 totals 15 residues. The clonotype was recovered from a woman aged 55-70 years with acute or convalescent COVID-19. This chain joins TRBV6-6 and TRBJ2-3, with 8 bases identical to TRBD2. The sample consisted of peripheral blood. In DNA form, the CDR3 reads TGTGCCAGCAGTTACGCGACTAGCGACACAGATACGCAGTATTTT. This sequence encodes CASSYATSDTDTQYF.